The clone carrying this T cell receptor (beta chain) was detected only once. The data derive from a study of blood T cell repertoires in COVID-19. In the original analysis: Amplified reference gene primers provided the basis for estimating nucleated cell counts. Sequencing used immunoSEQ multiplex PCR; TCRdb keeps in-frame clones, though not all of them. The V and J calls and the clone size are those of that table, but D and trimming were determined from the DNA. The data show about 250,000 clones, around 88% seen once. Germline V gene lookup returns CDR1 MNHNS and CDR2 SASEGT. This CDR3 contains 15 residues. Between the trimmed V and J ends, which lost 1 base and 4 bases, there was a span of 10 bases.

The sequenced sample consisted of peripheral blood. The sequence was collected from a man aged 80 or over with acute or convalescent COVID-19. J is TRBJ1-4 and V is TRBV6-1; possibly TRBD1 for D (6 bases). CDR3 in amino acids: CASSEGDRLNEKLFF. As DNA, the CDR3 is TGTGCCAGCAGTGAAGGAGACAGGCTTAATGAAAAACTGTTTTTT.